These T cell receptor beta chains were read from a single sample in a study of cytomegalovirus exposure and HLA in healthy donors. Here immunoSEQ multiplex PCR was the method, and the copy in TCRdb shows in-frame clones only, minus some. The sample records more than 100,000 clones, 15% being singletons. Sample: PBMCs. These receptor sequences come from a woman under 30 in good health and CMV-seronegative. Both conserved end residues are part of each CDR3. A D gene is named only where the DNA matches it firmly. The listing skips clone size in some rows; elsewhere it reads once, few, many or a size class.

d_gene,v_gene,abundance,j_gene,CDR3nt,CDR3aa
.,TRBV7-2,.,TRBJ1-3,TGTGCCAGCAGCTTGGACAGCTCTGGAAACACCATATATTTT,CASSLDSSGNTIYF
.,TRBV7-2,.,TRBJ1-1,TGTGCCAGCAGCCCCTTACGGAGAGACACTGAAGCTTTCTTT,CASSPLRRDTEAFF
TRBD2,TRBV4-3,.,TRBJ2-1,TGCGCCAGCAGCCAAGCTCCGGGACTAGAGGGCAATGAGCAGTTCTTC,CASSQAPGLEGNEQFF
.,TRBV7-9,few,TRBJ2-5,TGTGCCAGCAGCTTAACCCGGGTTAGCTGGGAGACCCAGTACTTC,CASSLTRVSWETQYF
TRBD1,TRBV6-9,.,TRBJ2-7,TGTGCCAGCAGTTTCCCCCCGCACAGGGGATCCCCCTACGAGCAGTACTTC,CASSFPPHRGSPYEQYF
.,TRBV27,few,TRBJ1-6,TGTGCCAGCAGTTTCTCAGGGGCGAGGGGAAATTCACCCCTCCACTTT,CASSFSGARGNSPLHF
TRBD2,TRBV7-6,.,TRBJ2-2,TGTGCCAGCAGCTTAGGGGGGAGGGGCGCGACCGGGGAGCTGTTTTTT,CASSLGGRGATGELFF
TRBD1,TRBV5-1,many,TRBJ2-7,TGCGCCAGCAACAGGGGGGTTTCCTACGAGCAGTACTTC,CASNRGVSYEQYF
.,TRBV14,.,TRBJ2-7,TGTGCCAGCAGTCCGACAGGACCCTACGAGCAGTACTTC,CASSPTGPYEQYF
TRBD1,TRBV11-2,.,TRBJ2-7,TGTGCCAGCAGATTGACAGGGAACTACGAGCAGTACTTC,CASRLTGNYEQYF
.,TRBV28,.,TRBJ2-3,TGTGCCAGCAGTTTGGGGCGGGATACGCAGTATTTT,CASSLGRDTQYF
.,TRBV18,few,TRBJ2-2,TGTGCCAGCTCACCCTCGGACACGAACACCGGGGAGCTGTTTTTT,CASSPSDTNTGELFF
.,TRBV28,.,TRBJ2-7,TGTGCCAGCAGTTTATCCTTCTACGAGCAGTACTTC,CASSLSFYEQYF
.,TRBV6-5,.,TRBJ2-7,TGTGCCACCCGGTACTGGGGGCCCCTCGGACAGTACTTC,CATRYWGPLGQYF
.,TRBV4-3,few,TRBJ1-1,TGCGCCAGCAGCCAACACGGACAAGTGAACACTGAAGCTTTCTTT,CASSQHGQVNTEAFF
TRBD2,TRBV29-1,.,TRBJ2-7,TGCAGCGTTGATAGCGCGGGGGGGCCGGGAGAGCAGTACTTC,CSVDSAGGPGEQYF
TRBD1,TRBV2,.,TRBJ2-3,TGTGCCAGCAGTGCCGGGACAGCCACAGATACGCAGTATTTT,CASSAGTATDTQYF
TRBD2,TRBV5-5,few,TRBJ2-3,TGTGCCAGCAGCTTGTACCTAGCGGGCCCAGATACGCAGTATTTT,CASSLYLAGPDTQYF
TRBD2,TRBV29-1,.,TRBJ2-7,TGCAGCGTTCAACTAGCGGGGGCCCTCTACGAGCAGTACTTC,CSVQLAGALYEQYF
TRBD1,TRBV2,few,TRBJ1-1,TGTGCCAGCAGCCTTGGACAGGGGGCTTATACTGAAGCTTTCTTT,CASSLGQGAYTEAFF
TRBD2,TRBV27,few,TRBJ2-1,TGTGCCAGCAGTTTTAGCGGCGGGAGTCGTAATGAGCAGTTCTTC,CASSFSGGSRNEQFF
TRBD1,TRBV28,few,TRBJ1-5,TGTGCCAGCAGCCTTCAGGGGGTGGAGAATCAGCCCCAGCATTTT,CASSLQGVENQPQHF
TRBD1,TRBV25-1,few,TRBJ1-6,TGTGCCAGCAGCGCCGGGACAGCTTATAATTCACCCCTCCACTTT,CASSAGTAYNSPLHF